A selection of T cell receptor beta chains follows, all from one sample in a study of T cells in Graves' hyperthyroidism and ophthalmopathy. TCRdb reprocessed the multiplex PCR reads with MiXCR, giving one entry per CDR3 protein. The table includes a few hundred thousand distinct CDR3 sequences, roughly 15% detected once. The sequencing sample was made of blood. These receptors all stem from a woman under 40 with Graves' ophthalmopathy. Each CDR3 is given with its conserved first and last residue. A D gene is named only where the DNA matches it firmly. Only some rows state a clone size, as once, few, many or a class for expanded clones.

TRBJ1-5	.	.	TRBV10-3	CAISEDSLSNQPQHF	TGTGCCATCAGTGAGGACAGCCTTAGTAATCAGCCCCAGCATTTT
TRBJ2-5	few	TRBD2	TRBV12-3/TRBV12-4	CASKRGTQETQYF	TGTGCCAGCAAGCGGGGAACTCAAGAGACCCAGTACTTC
TRBJ1-1	.	TRBD1	TRBV18	CASSPRTGATAEAFF	TGTGCCAGCTCACCACGGACAGGGGCTACGGCTGAAGCTTTCTTT
TRBJ2-1	.	TRBD2	TRBV24-1	CATSDLRQRPGLAGGRNEQFF	TGTGCCACCAGTGATTTACGTCAACGACCGGGACTAGCGGGGGGTCGTAATGAGCAGTTCTTC
TRBJ2-7	.	TRBD1	TRBV12-3/TRBV12-4	CASSRDRVNEQYF	TGTGCCAGCAGTCGGGACAGGGTTAACGAGCAGTACTTC
TRBJ1-1	many	TRBD1	TRBV10-3	CAITEGTGASEAFF	TGTGCCATCACTGAAGGGACAGGGGCCTCTGAAGCTTTCTTT
TRBJ2-5	few	.	TRBV7-2	CASSLGFMGDQETQCF	TGTGCCAGCAGCTTAGGTTTTATGGGGGACCAAGAGACCCAGTGCTTC
TRBJ2-1	many	TRBD2	TRBV7-9	CASSPGLAVNEQFF	TGTGCCAGCAGCCCGGGACTAGCGGTCAATGAGCAGTTCTTC
TRBJ2-5	.	TRBD2	TRBV20-1	CSAGEGPNRETQYF	TGCAGTGCTGGGGAGGGACCTAATAGGGAGACCCAGTACTTC
TRBJ1-6	.	.	TRBV28	CASSLSGGLWVPPLHF	TGTGCCAGCAGTTTGAGCGGGGGGCTTTGGGTGCCACCCCTCCACTTT
TRBJ1-2	many	.	TRBV13	CASSDRLYGYTF	TGTGCCAGCAGTGACAGACTCTATGGCTACACCTTC
TRBJ2-2	.	.	TRBV25-1	CASSEVGGLFF	TGTGCCAGCAGTGAAGTCGGGGGCCTGTTTTTT